The 17 T cell receptor beta chains presented below share a single source sample, sequenced in a study of T cell repertoires in cytomegalovirus infection. TCRdb ran MiXCR on the reads and lists one entry per CDR3 protein. The repertoire includes about 770,000 distinct CDR3 sequences, about 29% of them detected once, and around 12% sits in the top ten. Antigen specificity for these receptors is unknown. The sequencing here drew on cultured CD8+ T cells from PBMCs, taken from culture after CMV antigen stimulation. The origin of the receptors is a human donor in good health (CMV status not recorded). Some clones in this sample may be carry-over from other donors' samples.

J is TRBJ2-5 and V is TRBV7-1; 11 positions match TRBD2. TRBV7-1 is noted as an ORF with a role that remains uncertain. V dropped 3 bases and J dropped 7; count of bases not matched to a gene: 13. The CDR3 sequence is 17 residues long. The CDR3, as DNA: TGTGCCAGCAGCTCCACCCAGACTAGCGGGGCTTTAGGGACCCAGTACTTC. Translated, it gives CASSSTQTSGALGTQYF.

In this sample, this clonotype turned up many times. The chain recombines TRBV11-2 with TRBJ2-5; D might be TRBD2 (6 bases). The CDR3 runs 14 residues. With 4 bases removed from V and 5 bases from J, the gap between germline ends came to 14 bases. Germline V gene lookup returns CDR1 SGHAT and CDR2 FQNNGV. CDR3 region: CASSSGLPRETQYF. Here the CDR3 DNA reads TGTGCCAGCAGCTCGGGACTCCCCAGGGAGACCCAGTACTTC.

In this sample, this clonotype turned up many times. This sequence joins TRBV7-8 and TRBJ2-5; D possibly corresponds to TRBD1 (5 bases). The germline V gene encodes CDR1 SGHVS and CDR2 FQNEAQ. The CDR3 has 14 amino acids. Trimming cost V 5 bases and J 5 bases, with 15 bases left between them. The CDR3 loop reads CASSTTVALETQYF. The CDR3 DNA reads as TGTGCCAGCAGCACGACAGTGGCACTGGAGACCCAGTACTTC.

This clonotype was found a few times. The chain recombines TRBV7-3 with TRBJ2-3; 8 bases are shared with TRBD1. Unmatched junction bases numbered 4, after V lost 3 bases and J lost 2 bases. CDR3 length: 15 residues. Germline-derived CDR1 and CDR2 are SGHTA and FQGTGA. The DNA for the CDR3 is TGTGCCAGCAGCTTTCTACAGGGGGTCACAGATACGCAGTATTTT. It is translated as CASSFLQGVTDTQYF. The whole variable domain, remainder taken from reference TRBV7-3 and TRBJ2-3, is GAGVSQTPSNKVTEKGKYVELRCDPISGHTALYWYRQSLGQGPEFLIYFQGTGAADDSGLPNDRFFAVRPEGSVSTLKIQRTERGDSAVYLCASSFLQGVTDTQYFGPGTRLTVL.

This clonotype was seen more than once but under ten times. The chain is built from TRBV6-6 and TRBJ1-2; D is unresolved. From germline, CDR1 is MNHNY and CDR2 SVGAGI (reference sequence). The V end was cut by 0 bases, the J end by 2 bases, with 10 bases between. This CDR3 has 15 amino acids. The chain's CDR3 is CASSYSGESNYGYTF. In DNA form, the CDR3 reads TGTGCCAGCAGTTACTCTGGGGAGAGCAACTATGGCTACACCTTC.

The chain links TRBV5-4 to TRBJ1-6, with D possibly matching TRBD1 (6 bases). There are 12 residues in the CDR3. V gave up 4 bases and J gave up 11 bases, with 10 bases separating them. CDR1 and CDR2 (germline): SGHNT, YYREEE (reference sequence). DNA for the CDR3: TGTGCCAGCAGCCTAGGGGGGCCACCCCTCCACTTT. Its translation: CASSLGGPPLHF.

This clonotype was detected only a few times. The chain employs TRBV19 and TRBJ1-5, with 7 bases matching TRBD1. The germline gives CDR1 LNHDA, CDR2 SQIVND (reference sequence). The CDR3 contains 16 residues. V trimming: 5 bases; J trimming: 4 bases; junction bases outside the gene matches: 11. CDR3 amino acids: CASSFSTGSGNQPQHF. DNA of the CDR3: TGTGCCAGTAGTTTCTCGACAGGGAGCGGTAATCAGCCCCAGCATTTT.

This clonotype was counted between two and nine times. The chain uses TRBV6-5 and TRBJ1-1; 8 bases are a match to TRBD1. V gave up 2 bases and J gave up 4 bases; unmatched junction bases: 3. The V gene's germline CDR1 is MNHEY and CDR2 SVGAGI. This CDR3 is 14 amino acids long. The chain's CDR3 is CASSYAQGATEAFF. The CDR3 DNA follows: TGTGCCAGCAGTTACGCCCAGGGGGCCACTGAAGCTTTCTTT.

This clonotype was detected a few times. The V call is TRBV2, the J call TRBJ1-5, with TRBD1 matching over 9 bases. Germline CDR1 and CDR2: SNHLY and FYNNEI. This CDR3 contains 14 residues. Trimming cost V 6 bases and J 6 bases; bases outside gene matches: 6. CDR3 residues: CASRDRGAGQPQHF. The CDR3 DNA is TGTGCCAGCAGGGACAGGGGTGCCGGTCAGCCCCAGCATTTT.

This clonotype was seen more than once but under ten times. V usage is TRBV6-2 or TRBV6-3 and J usage is TRBJ2-5; 12 bases agree with TRBD2. This CDR3 is 15 amino acids long. V trimming: 7 bases; J trimming: 1 base; junction bases outside the gene matches: 4. Looked up from germline, CDR1 is MNHEY and CDR2 is SVGEGT. As DNA, the CDR3 is TGTGCCAGCAAACGGACTAGCGGGGTCCAAGAGACCCAGTACTTC. Amino acid sequence: CASKRTSGVQETQYF.

This clonotype has only one observation. J is TRBJ1-1 and V is TRBV9; D call uncertain. This CDR3 region has 11 residues. Germline V gene data show CDR1 as SGDLS and CDR2 as YYNGEE. V was cut by 4 bases and J by 11 bases, with 12 bases left in between. Here the CDR3 DNA reads TGTGCCAGCAGCTCCGCGACGGGGGCTTTCTTT. Amino acids: CASSSATGAFF.

This clonotype was observed many times. The CDR3 loop is CASSTSGGTYEQYF. The CDR3 DNA reads TGTGCCAGCAGTACCAGCGGGGGAACCTACGAGCAGTACTTC. This chain joins TRBV6-1 and TRBJ2-7; 8 nucleotides align to TRBD2. Germline-derived CDR1 and CDR2 are MNHNS and SASEGT. With 5 bases clipped from V and 2 bases from J, the junction kept 5 bases outside the gene matches. CDR3 size: 14 residues.

The chain has TRBV6-1 and TRBJ2-7, with a possible D match to TRBD1 (6 bases). The germline V gene encodes CDR1 MNHNS and CDR2 SASEGT. Trimming pared 7 bases from V and 2 bases from J, leaving 18 bases between. The CDR3 sequence is 15 residues long. Here the CDR3 DNA reads TGTGCCAGCATCCTTACAGGGCGGCTGCCCTACGAGCAGTACGTC. This encodes CASILTGRLPYEQYV.

CDR3 nucleotide sequence: TGTGCCAGCAGTCCACAGGGTAAGGCCTACAATGAGCAGTTCTTC. Its translation is CASSPQGKAYNEQFF. This rearrangement joins TRBV6-2 or TRBV6-3 to TRBJ2-1; D possibly corresponds to TRBD1 (6 bases). CDR3 length: 15 residues. V dropped 5 bases and J dropped 2 bases, with 13 bases sitting between them. CDR1 and CDR2 (germline): MNHEY, SVGEGT.

V gene TRBV29-1 combines with J gene TRBJ2-1; D assignment may be TRBD1 or TRBD2 (5 bases each). The CDR3 has 13 residues. The germline V and J ends were trimmed by 4 bases and 4 bases, with 11 bases remaining between them. From germline, CDR1 is SQVTM and CDR2 ANQGSEA. The CDR3 region is CSVVGDGYNEQFF. DNA for the CDR3: TGCAGCGTTGTGGGGGACGGATACAATGAGCAGTTCTTC.

This clonotype has ten or more counts. V is TRBV7-6 and J is TRBJ2-7; no reliable D call. This CDR3 is built from 13 residues. Germline-derived CDR1 and CDR2 are SGHVS and FNYEAQ. V lost 3 bases and J 3 bases, leaving 9 bases between the germline ends. The CDR3 sequence is CASSLGVGYEQYV. In DNA form, the CDR3 reads TGTGCCAGCAGCTTGGGTGTGGGCTACGAGCAGTACGTC.

The sample holds one count of this clonotype. J is TRBJ2-7 and V is TRBV19; 10 bases line up with TRBD1. The CDR3 is 16 amino acids. The germline V gene encodes CDR1 LNHDA and CDR2 SQIVND (reference sequence). Unmatched junction bases numbered 12, after V lost 6 bases and J lost 4 bases. CDR3 nucleotides: TGTGCCAGTAGACGGCCGGGACAGGGGTATTCTTACGAGCAGTACGTC. Protein: CASRRPGQGYSYEQYV.